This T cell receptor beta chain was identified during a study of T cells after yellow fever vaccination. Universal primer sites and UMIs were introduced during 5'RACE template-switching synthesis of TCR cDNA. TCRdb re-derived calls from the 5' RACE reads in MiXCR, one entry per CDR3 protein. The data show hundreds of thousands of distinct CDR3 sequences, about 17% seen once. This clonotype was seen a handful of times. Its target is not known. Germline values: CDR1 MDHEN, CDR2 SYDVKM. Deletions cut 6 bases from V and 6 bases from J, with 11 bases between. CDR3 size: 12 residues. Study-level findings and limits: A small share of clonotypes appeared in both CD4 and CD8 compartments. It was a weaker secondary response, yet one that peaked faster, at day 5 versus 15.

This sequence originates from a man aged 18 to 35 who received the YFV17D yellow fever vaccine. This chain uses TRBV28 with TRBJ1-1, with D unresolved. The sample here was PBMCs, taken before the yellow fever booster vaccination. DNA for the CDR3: TGTGCCAGCAGAACTCGACTTTCTGAAGCTTTCTTT. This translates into CASRTRLSEAFF.